The 2 T cell receptor beta chains in this list originate from one sample, sequenced in a study of breast tumors, draining lymph nodes, adjacent tissues listed by TCRdb under 2016. Lymph node samples came from the axillary draining lymph nodes of breast cancer patients. Libraries were prepared through multiplex PCR. The data were produced on an Illumina HiSeq 2000. TCRdb reworked the public reads: Q25 trimming with fastp, MiXCR clone assembly, productive beta chains retained. Rows are combined by CDR3 protein, so each entry shows the most common genes and DNA. In all, the sample holds some 140,000 distinct CDR3 sequences, and 20% to 25% of those were seen once. Roughly 2.4% of the sample rests with the top ten. The sequenced sample was axillary lymph node tissue. All receptors derive from a female donor with breast cancer. Some clones in this sample may be carry-over from other donors' samples.

This clonotype was picked up a small number of times. The chain has TRBV19 and TRBJ2-7; D is unclear. Germline V gene sequence: CDR1 LNHDA, CDR2 SQIVND (reference sequence). The CDR3 extends over 16 amino acids. V lost 3 bases and J lost 0, with 15 bases in between. The CDR3 loop reads CASSIIHSPDSYEQYF. The CDR3 DNA sequence: TGTGCCAGTAGTATTATACATTCCCCGGACTCCTACGAGCAGTACTTC.

This clonotype was recorded many times. The chain carries TRBV7-2 and TRBJ2-3; a possible D gene is TRBD2 (5 bases). V lost 6 bases and J lost 2, with 6 bases in between. Germline V gene data show CDR1 as SGHTA and CDR2 as FQGNSA. The CDR3 covers 12 residues. The CDR3 loop reads CASSRDTDTQYF. The CDR3 DNA reads as TGTGCCAGCAGTCGGGACACAGATACGCAGTATTTT.